Listed below are T cell receptor beta chains from one sample, sequenced in a study of cytomegalovirus exposure and HLA in healthy donors. Here immunoSEQ multiplex PCR was the method, and the copy in TCRdb shows in-frame clones only, minus some. In the table there are 150,000 to 200,000 clones, over 65% of which are singletons. Sequenced material: PBMCs. These receptor sequences come from a man between 40 and 49 years old in good health and CMV-seropositive. Each CDR3 is given with its conserved first and last residue. Fields, in order: clone size, J gene, D gene, V gene, CDR3 protein, CDR3 DNA. The D gene is left open where the match is weak. Size is stated for part of the rows, as once, few or many counts, or as a class when the clone is expanded.

clone_size: -
j_call: TRBJ1-5
d_call: TRBD1
v_call: TRBV9
cdr3_aa: CASSSTGAFNQPQHF
cdr3_nt: TGTGCCAGCAGCTCGACAGGGGCCTTCAATCAGCCCCAGCATTTT

clone_size: -
j_call: TRBJ1-5
d_call: -
v_call: TRBV4-3
cdr3_aa: CASSQAWGGNQPQHF
cdr3_nt: TGCGCCAGCAGCCAAGCATGGGGAGGCAATCAGCCCCAGCATTTT

clone_size: -
j_call: TRBJ1-5
d_call: -
v_call: TRBV6-6
cdr3_aa: CASSYEGGNQPQHF
cdr3_nt: TGTGCCAGCAGTTATGAAGGGGGTAATCAGCCCCAGCATTTT

clone_size: -
j_call: TRBJ1-6
d_call: -
v_call: TRBV14
cdr3_aa: CASSPHRGGYDSPLHF
cdr3_nt: TGTGCCAGCAGCCCTCATCGGGGAGGGTATGATTCACCCCTCCACTTT

clone_size: -
j_call: TRBJ1-3
d_call: -
v_call: TRBV28
cdr3_aa: CASSSPGDGSSGNTIYF
cdr3_nt: TGTGCCAGCAGTTCGCCAGGGGACGGATCCTCTGGAAACACCATATATTTT

clone_size: -
j_call: TRBJ1-1
d_call: TRBD1
v_call: TRBV7-3
cdr3_aa: CASSLDRETEAFF
cdr3_nt: TGTGCCAGCAGCTTAGACAGGGAGACTGAAGCTTTCTTT

clone_size: -
j_call: TRBJ2-5
d_call: TRBD2
v_call: TRBV5-4
cdr3_aa: CASSFSGGKETQYF
cdr3_nt: TGTGCCAGCAGCTTTAGCGGGGGGAAAGAGACCCAGTACTTC

clone_size: -
j_call: TRBJ2-7
d_call: TRBD2
v_call: TRBV7-2
cdr3_aa: CASSALAGDDEQYF
cdr3_nt: TGTGCCAGCAGCGCACTAGCGGGGGATGACGAGCAGTACTTC

clone_size: -
j_call: TRBJ2-5
d_call: TRBD2
v_call: TRBV10-2
cdr3_aa: CASSESGGGRRETQYF
cdr3_nt: TGCGCCAGCAGTGAGTCTGGGGGGGGGAGGAGAGAGACCCAGTACTTC

clone_size: -
j_call: TRBJ2-1
d_call: TRBD1
v_call: TRBV9
cdr3_aa: CASSVVEQGAVEQFF
cdr3_nt: TGTGCCAGCAGCGTAGTGGAACAGGGGGCGGTTGAGCAGTTCTTC

clone_size: -
j_call: TRBJ1-1
d_call: -
v_call: TRBV9
cdr3_aa: CASSVVGGVATEAFF
cdr3_nt: TGTGCCAGCAGCGTAGTTGGAGGGGTTGCCACTGAAGCTTTCTTT

clone_size: -
j_call: TRBJ1-4
d_call: -
v_call: TRBV19
cdr3_aa: CASSIHLPTGSSEKLFF
cdr3_nt: TGTGCCAGTAGTATCCACCTTCCTACAGGGTCATCTGAAAAACTGTTTTTT

clone_size: few
j_call: TRBJ2-7
d_call: -
v_call: TRBV10-3
cdr3_aa: CATKSGDEQYF
cdr3_nt: TGTGCCACCAAATCGGGGGACGAGCAGTACTTC

clone_size: -
j_call: TRBJ2-1
d_call: TRBD1
v_call: TRBV7-3
cdr3_aa: CASSLAPDRVMIHEQFF
cdr3_nt: TGTGCCAGCAGCTTAGCTCCGGACAGGGTTATGATCCATGAGCAGTTCTTC

clone_size: once
j_call: TRBJ2-7
d_call: -
v_call: TRBV5-1
cdr3_aa: CASSLTGLLYEQYF
cdr3_nt: TGCGCCAGCAGCTTGACAGGGCTTTTATACGAGCAGTACTTC

clone_size: -
j_call: TRBJ2-3
d_call: TRBD1
v_call: TRBV29-1
cdr3_aa: CSVEDPWTGADTQYF
cdr3_nt: TGCAGCGTTGAAGATCCATGGACAGGGGCAGATACGCAGTATTTT

clone_size: -
j_call: TRBJ1-1
d_call: -
v_call: TRBV14
cdr3_aa: CASSQDLAGRGTEAFF
cdr3_nt: TGTGCCAGCAGCCAAGATTTGGCCGGTCGCGGCACTGAAGCTTTCTTT

clone_size: -
j_call: TRBJ1-2
d_call: -
v_call: TRBV19
cdr3_aa: CASGRTPLSDYGYTF
cdr3_nt: TGTGCCAGTGGCCGGACACCCTTATCCGACTATGGCTACACCTTC

clone_size: -
j_call: TRBJ1-1
d_call: -
v_call: TRBV6-6
cdr3_aa: CASSREGGRDTEAFF
cdr3_nt: TGTGCCAGCAGTCGGGAAGGAGGGAGGGACACTGAAGCTTTCTTT

clone_size: -
j_call: TRBJ1-5
d_call: TRBD1
v_call: TRBV7-2
cdr3_aa: CASSRQGSNQPQHF
cdr3_nt: TGTGCCAGCAGTCGACAGGGTAGCAATCAGCCCCAGCATTTT

clone_size: -
j_call: TRBJ2-3
d_call: -
v_call: TRBV27
cdr3_aa: CASSPRELGWPDTQYF
cdr3_nt: TGTGCCAGCAGTCCCCGGGAACTGGGATGGCCAGATACGCAGTATTTT

clone_size: -
j_call: TRBJ1-2
d_call: -
v_call: TRBV6-1
cdr3_aa: CASSEGQVPIYGYTF
cdr3_nt: TGTGCCAGCAGTGAGGGGCAGGTCCCCATCTATGGCTACACCTTC

clone_size: few
j_call: TRBJ1-1
d_call: -
v_call: TRBV5-4
cdr3_aa: CASSLVVGVQTEAFF
cdr3_nt: TGTGCCAGCAGCTTGGTGGTCGGGGTACAGACTGAAGCTTTCTTT

clone_size: few
j_call: TRBJ2-7
d_call: -
v_call: TRBV7-2
cdr3_aa: CASSVRDSSYEQYF
cdr3_nt: TGTGCCAGCAGCGTCCGGGACTCTTCCTACGAGCAGTACTTC

clone_size: -
j_call: TRBJ2-7
d_call: TRBD1
v_call: TRBV18
cdr3_aa: CASSPPSRGRGEQYF
cdr3_nt: TGTGCCAGCTCACCACCGTCCAGGGGGCGAGGCGAGCAGTACTTC

clone_size: once
j_call: TRBJ2-2
d_call: TRBD2
v_call: TRBV19
cdr3_aa: CASKLAGNTGELFF
cdr3_nt: TGTGCCAGCAAACTAGCGGGGAACACCGGGGAGCTGTTTTTT

clone_size: -
j_call: TRBJ2-7
d_call: -
v_call: TRBV6-6
cdr3_aa: CASTHSYEQYF
cdr3_nt: TGTGCCAGCACACATTCCTACGAGCAGTACTTC

clone_size: -
j_call: TRBJ1-4
d_call: TRBD1
v_call: TRBV5-4
cdr3_aa: CASSPPDREELFF
cdr3_nt: TGTGCCAGCAGCCCCCCTGACAGGGAGGAACTGTTTTTT

clone_size: -
j_call: TRBJ2-3
d_call: TRBD2
v_call: TRBV14
cdr3_aa: CASSLLAGGTDTQYF
cdr3_nt: TGTGCCAGCAGTCTTCTAGCGGGGGGGACAGATACGCAGTATTTT

clone_size: -
j_call: TRBJ2-7
d_call: TRBD2
v_call: TRBV7-8
cdr3_aa: CASSLTSGGYEQYF
cdr3_nt: TGTGCCAGCAGTCTTACTAGCGGGGGTTACGAGCAGTACTTC

clone_size: -
j_call: TRBJ1-3
d_call: TRBD1
v_call: TRBV9
cdr3_aa: CASSASLGQSSGNTIYF
cdr3_nt: TGTGCCAGCAGCGCCTCCCTGGGACAGAGCTCTGGAAACACCATATATTTT

clone_size: -
j_call: TRBJ2-1
d_call: TRBD2
v_call: TRBV7-9
cdr3_aa: CASSLGGLAGPARNEQFF
cdr3_nt: TGTGCCAGCAGCTTAGGGGGACTAGCGGGCCCGGCGAGGAATGAGCAGTTCTTC

clone_size: -
j_call: TRBJ2-7
d_call: TRBD1
v_call: TRBV30
cdr3_aa: CAWSVGTAYEQYF
cdr3_nt: TGTGCCTGGAGTGTGGGGACAGCCTACGAGCAGTACTTC

clone_size: -
j_call: TRBJ2-7
d_call: -
v_call: TRBV7-9
cdr3_aa: CASSLGGDTSYERYF
cdr3_nt: TGTGCCAGCAGCTTAGGAGGGGACACCTCCTACGAGCGGTACTTC

clone_size: -
j_call: TRBJ2-1
d_call: -
v_call: TRBV19
cdr3_aa: CASSEGGSYNEQFF
cdr3_nt: TGTGCCAGTAGTGAAGGGGGCTCCTACAATGAGCAGTTCTTC

clone_size: few
j_call: TRBJ1-2
d_call: TRBD1
v_call: TRBV7-2
cdr3_aa: CASSFRDRGLRGYTF
cdr3_nt: TGTGCCAGCAGCTTCCGGGACAGGGGGCTTCGAGGCTACACCTTC

clone_size: -
j_call: TRBJ1-1
d_call: -
v_call: TRBV7-2
cdr3_aa: CASSLAGVRSFF
cdr3_nt: TGTGCCAGCAGCTTAGCCGGCGTCAGGTCTTTCTTT